Below, 23 T cell receptor beta chains from the same sample are listed, as sequenced in a study of STAT3 mutations in large granular lymphocyte leukemia (dated by TCRdb to the late 2010s). Beyond this particular receptor, the publication reports: At least one immunodominant TCRbeta clonotype was present in every T-LGLL patient, and multiple immunodominant subclonotypes appeared in about half of the T-LGLL patients.

Which antigens these TCRs recognize remains unknown. Libraries were made using the immunoSEQ multiplex PCR assay. TCRdb mirrors the immuneACCESS table, restricted to in-frame sequences. Some clones are absent from its copies; in checked studies, under half trace to an unresolved V gene, and the reason for the others is unknown. In all, the sample holds roughly 29,000 clones, and about 83% of those were seen once. Over 25% of the sample goes to the ten largest clones. Sequences were obtained from peripheral blood mononuclear cells. The receptor set was obtained from a woman between 45 and 60 years old with T-cell large granular lymphocyte leukemia. Some clones in this sample may be carry-over from other donors' samples. The age is the age at diagnosis.

This chain links TRBV5-1 with TRBJ2-5; tentative D call: TRBD2 (6 bases). The CDR3 extends over 13 amino acids. Germline V CDR1 and CDR2: SGHRS, YFSETQ. With 5 bases removed from V and 5 bases from J, the gap between germline ends came to 13 bases. The CDR3: CASREGRAETQYF. In nucleotides, the CDR3 is TGCGCCAGCAGGGAGGGCAGGGCCGAGACCCAGTACTTC.

This clone is classed as large. The rearrangement joins TRBV27 to TRBJ2-1; 7 nucleotides line up with TRBD1. CDR1 and CDR2 from the germline V gene are MNHEY and SMNVEV (reference sequence). This CDR3 is 17 amino acids long. The V gene end was trimmed by 6 bases and the J gene end by 4 bases; junction bases not matched to a gene: 15. The CDR3 DNA is TGTGCCAGCAGAACCCTCCTCCCCTCGACAGGGTACAATGAGCAGTTCTTC. It translates to CASRTLLPSTGYNEQFF.

This clone showed up just once. The chain employs TRBV5-4 and TRBJ1-4, with D uncertain. The CDR3 sequence is 15 residues long. V lost 0 bases and J 0 bases, leaving 6 bases between the germline ends. Germline lookup yields CDR1 SGHNT and CDR2 YYREEE (reference sequence). This CDR3 reads CASSLGQPTNEKLFF. The DNA for the CDR3 is TGTGCCAGCAGCTTGGGCCAGCCAACTAATGAAAAACTGTTTTTT.

The CDR3 sequence: CASSQDGYEQYF. Here the CDR3 DNA reads TGCGCCAGCAGCCAAGATGGGTACGAGCAGTACTTC. The gene calls are TRBV4-1 and TRBJ2-7; no clear D gene. This CDR3 contains 12 residues. Between the trimmed V and J ends, which lost 0 bases and 4 bases, there was a span of 4 bases. The germline CDR1 and CDR2 sequences are MGHRA and YSYEKL.

The gene calls are TRBV27 and TRBJ2-3; no definite D call. This CDR3 region has 13 residues. Germline V gives CDR1 MNHEY, CDR2 SMNVEV (reference sequence). Trimming left V 6 bases short and J 4 bases short, with 11 bases between. CDR3 nucleotides: TGTGCCAGCAGACAAATAGGGTCAGATACGCAGTATTTT. It is translated as CASRQIGSDTQYF.

This chain links TRBV30 with TRBJ2-5, with no clear D. Trimming shortened V by 0 bases and J by 4 bases, and 9 bases separated the two germline ends. Germline CDR1 GTSNPN, CDR2 SVGIG (reference sequence). This CDR3 contains 13 residues. The CDR3 protein is CAWSVRWRETQYF. In nucleotides, the CDR3 is TGTGCCTGGAGTGTACGGTGGAGAGAGACCCAGTACTTC.

The rearrangement joins TRBV7-9 to TRBJ1-1; perhaps TRBD1 as D (5 bases). Germline loops: CDR1 SEHNR, CDR2 FQNEAQ (reference sequence). The CDR3 is 13 residues long. V shed 1 base and J shed 10 bases, with 13 bases lying between them. The CDR3 region has the DNA TGTGCCAGCAGCTTAGAGGGACGGACAAGAGCTTTCTTT. Protein product: CASSLEGRTRAFF.

This rearrangement joins TRBV28 to TRBJ1-2; the D is unclear. The V gene lost 3 bases and the J gene lost 4 bases, with 9 bases spanning the gap. The CDR3 runs to 13 residues. The germline CDR1 and CDR2 sequences are MDHEN and SYDVKM. Here the CDR3 DNA reads TGTGCCAGCAGTTTTTCCTTGGCCTATGGCTACACCTTC. It translates to CASSFSLAYGYTF.

This clone was detected a few times. The V and J genes are TRBV7-2 and TRBJ2-2, with 12 bases lining up with TRBD2. In germline, CDR1 is SGHTA, CDR2 FQGNSA. After removal of 2 bases from V and 6 bases from J, the junction contained 4 bases not matched to a gene. CDR3 length: 16 residues. DNA for the CDR3: TGTGCCAGCAGCTTAAGCCTAGCGGGAGGGCCCGGGGAGCTGTTTTTT. Protein: CASSLSLAGGPGELFF.

The chain is built from TRBV5-1 and TRBJ1-1, with a weak D call TRBD1 (5 bases). Trimming left V 5 bases short and J 5 bases short, with 16 bases between. Germline lookup yields CDR1 SGHRS and CDR2 YFSETQ. The CDR3 totals 14 residues. DNA for the CDR3: TGCGCCAGCAGGGGGACGGGGGTGGAAACTGAAGCTTTCTTT. Translated, it gives CASRGTGVETEAFF.

This rearrangement joins TRBV30 to TRBJ1-1; D possibly corresponds to TRBD1 (6 bases). V was cut by 3 bases and J by 0 bases, with 11 bases left in between. The CDR3 has 14 residues. Per the germline V gene, CDR1 is GTSNPN and CDR2 is SVGIG (reference sequence). CDR3 DNA: TGTGCCTGGAGCCGGGACATTATGAACACTGAAGCTTTCTTT. Protein: CAWSRDIMNTEAFF.

The chain uses TRBV28 and TRBJ1-5, with no clear D. Per germline, CDR1 MDHEN and CDR2 SYDVKM. The V end lost 6 bases, the J end lost 0 bases, and 15 bases lay between the germline ends. The CDR3 sequence is 16 residues long. The CDR3 loop reads CASSALPTISNQPQHF. CDR3 nucleotides: TGTGCCAGCAGCGCTCTCCCAACAATTAGCAATCAGCCCCAGCATTTT.

This clone was seen once. The chain links TRBV19 to TRBJ1-2; unclear D gene. Looked up from germline, CDR1 is LNHDA and CDR2 is SQIVND (reference sequence). The CDR3 is 15 residues long. The V end was cut by 7 bases, the J end by 1 base, with 16 bases between. The CDR3 sequence: CASTPGPSFNYGYTF. CDR3 bases: TGTGCCAGTACCCCCGGCCCAAGTTTTAACTATGGCTACACCTTC. Supplemented by reference TRBV19 and TRBJ1-2, the full variable domain reads DGGITQSPKYLFRKEGQNVTLSCEQNLNHDAMYWYRQDPGQGLRLIYYSQIVNDFQKGDIAEGYSVSREKKESFPLTVTSAQKNPTAFYLCASTPGPSFNYGYTFGSGTRLTVV.

The CDR3 coding sequence is TGTGCCAGCTCATCCAGGGGGAACACTGAAGCTTTCTTT. Translated: CASSSRGNTEAFF. This rearrangement joins TRBV18 to TRBJ1-1, with D possibly TRBD1 on 6 matching bases. The CDR3 consists of 13 residues. Germline CDR1 reads KGHSH; CDR2 reads LQKENI. Trimming removed 5 bases at V and 1 base at J, with 8 bases between.

The V and J genes are TRBV27 and TRBJ1-3; D is perhaps TRBD1 (6 bases). CDR1 MNHEY and CDR2 SMNVEV come from the germline V gene (reference sequence). Trimming pared 5 bases from V and 4 bases from J, leaving 18 bases between. This CDR3 is 16 amino acids long. The CDR3 DNA follows: TGTGCCAGCAGTCCAGAATACAGGGAGGGAGGAAACACCATATATTTT. It yields the protein CASSPEYREGGNTIYF.

This chain connects TRBV4-1 to TRBJ2-5; unclear D gene. CDR1 is MGHRA, CDR2 YSYEKL, per germline. The V end was cut by 0 bases, the J end by 5 bases, with 16 bases between. The CDR3 is 16 residues long. CDR3 in DNA: TGCGCCAGCAGCCAAGATGCCGCAGGCAGTCGGGAGACCCAGTACTTC. As protein: CASSQDAAGSRETQYF.

The chain combines TRBV5-1 with TRBJ2-7; possible D gene TRBD1, 6 bases. In germline, CDR1 is SGHRS, CDR2 YFSETQ. This CDR3 is built from 13 residues. With 4 bases removed from V and 6 bases from J, the gap between germline ends came to 14 bases. The CDR3 region is CASSLDSVFEQYF. The CDR3 DNA reads as TGCGCCAGCAGCCTGGACAGTGTCTTCGAGCAGTACTTC.

The chain links TRBV28 to TRBJ1-1; maybe TRBD1 (6 bases). Germline V gene data show CDR1 as MDHEN and CDR2 as SYDVKM. CDR3 length equals 14 residues. V lost 1 base to trimming and J lost 6 bases, with 12 bases between them. CDR3 loop: CASSLYRAGPEAFF. DNA of the CDR3: TGTGCCAGCAGTTTATACAGGGCTGGGCCTGAAGCTTTCTTT.

The V and J genes are TRBV7-9 and TRBJ2-7; 8 bases fit TRBD2. The CDR3 contains 14 residues. V shed 5 bases, J shed 2 bases, and the junction held 5 bases outside the gene matches. The germline V gene encodes CDR1 SEHNR and CDR2 FQNEAQ (reference sequence). CDR3 in DNA: TGTGCCAGCAGCCCGGGGACTAGACCCTACGAGCAGTACTTC. Translation gives CASSPGTRPYEQYF. The full variable domain, completed using reference TRBV7-9 and TRBJ2-7, is DTGVSQNPRHKITKRGQNVTFRCDPISEHNRLYWYRQTLGQGPEFLTYFQNEAQLEKSRLLSDRFSAERPKGSFSTLEIQRTEQGDSAMYLCASSPGTRPYEQYFGPGTRLTVT.

The CDR3 sequence: CASSMRAGANVLTF. The DNA of the CDR3 is TGTGCCAGTAGTATGAGGGCCGGGGCCAACGTCCTGACTTTC. This rearrangement joins TRBV19 to TRBJ2-6; the D gene is possibly TRBD2 (5 bases). Trimming removed 3 bases from V and 4 bases from J, with 7 bases in between. CDR3 length: 14 amino acids. The germline gives CDR1 LNHDA, CDR2 SQIVND (reference sequence). The complete variable domain, with remaining parts taken from reference TRBV19 and TRBJ2-6, reads DGGITQSPKYLFRKEGQNVTLSCEQNLNHDAMYWYRQDPGQGLRLIYYSQIVNDFQKGDIAEGYSVSREKKESFPLTVTSAQKNPTAFYLCASSMRAGANVLTFGAGSRLTVL.

V is TRBV28 and J is TRBJ1-2, with 8 bases aligning to TRBD1. Germline CDR1 reads MDHEN; CDR2 reads SYDVKM. After removal of 5 bases from V and 6 bases from J, the junction contained 11 bases not matched to a gene. The CDR3 is 15 amino acids. CDR3 sequence reads: CASSALRTGKDGYTF. CDR3 DNA sequence: TGTGCCAGCAGTGCCCTTCGGACAGGGAAAGATGGCTACACCTTC.

The V call is TRBV5-1, the J call TRBJ1-4; no reliable D call. Germline V CDR1 and CDR2: SGHRS, YFSETQ. V was clipped by 0 bases and J by 5 bases, with 8 bases between them. The CDR3 length is 14 residues. The CDR3 here is CASSLGNRNEKLFF. CDR3 DNA: TGCGCCAGCAGCTTGGGCAATCGGAATGAAAAACTGTTTTTT.

The rearrangement uses TRBV20-1 and TRBJ2-1; no firm D call. This CDR3 is 11 amino acids long. Germline CDR1 reads DFQATT; CDR2 reads SNEGSKA (reference sequence). V lost 4 bases to trimming and J lost 9 bases, with 10 bases between them. The CDR3 DNA reads TGCAGTGCTATGAGGTTGAGTGAGCAGTTCTTC. Its translation is CSAMRLSEQFF.